The 29 T cell receptor beta chains below were found in one sample sequenced in a study of blood T cell repertoires in COVID-19. Generated by immunoSEQ multiplex PCR, the TCRdb table keeps only in-frame clones and is missing some. Altogether a few hundred thousand clones are present, over 70% being singletons, with the ten largest covering about 1.2%. Material for sequencing was peripheral blood. The receptors originated from a woman aged 45-65 years with acute or convalescent COVID-19.

V and J are TRBV28 and TRBJ2-2; TRBD2 matches 8 bases. Germline trimming cut 2 bases from V and 1 base from J; bases unmatched to any gene: 0. The germline V gene has CDR1 MDHEN and CDR2 SYDVKM. The CDR3 contains 15 residues. CDR3 DNA sequence: TGTGCCAGCAGTTTAGCGGGGGGGAACACCGGGGAGCTGTTTTTT. This gives the protein CASSLAGGNTGELFF.

This sequence joins TRBV27 and TRBJ2-7; 8 positions match TRBD2. Germline loops: CDR1 MNHEY, CDR2 SMNVEV (reference sequence). The CDR3 runs 14 residues. J lost 1 base, V lost 4 bases, and 3 bases had no gene match. The CDR3 sequence is CASSYREGSYEQYF. CDR3 sequence (DNA): TGTGCCAGCAGTTACCGGGAGGGATCCTACGAGCAGTACTTC.

The chain recombines TRBV5-1 with TRBJ2-2; 7 nucleotides align to TRBD1. The J segment lost 5 bases and the V segment lost 2 bases, leaving 6 bases of the junction unmatched. Germline CDR1 reads SGHRS; CDR2 reads YFSETQ. CDR3 size: 15 residues. CDR3 residues: CASSLETGATGELFF. The CDR3 DNA is TGCGCCAGCAGCTTAGAAACAGGGGCAACCGGGGAGCTGTTTTTT. Based on the CDR3 plus reference TRBV5-1 and TRBJ2-2, the full variable domain is KAGVTQTPRYLIKTRGQQVTLSCSPISGHRSVSWYQQTPGQGLQFLFEYFSETQRNKGNFPGRFSGRQFSNSRSEMNVSTLELGDSALYLCASSLETGATGELFFGEGSRLTVL.

The chain joins TRBV27 to TRBJ1-4; D perhaps matches TRBD1 (6 bases). Trimming removed 5 bases from V and 8 bases from J, with 15 bases in between. The CDR3 is 14 amino acids. Germline V gene data show CDR1 as MNHEY and CDR2 as SMNVEV (reference sequence). The CDR3 here is CASSPGTGQEKLFF. The CDR3 DNA is TGTGCCAGCAGTCCGGGTACAGGGCAAGAAAAACTGTTTTTT.

This clone has more than one count but fewer than ten. This chain links TRBV2 with TRBJ1-1, with D perhaps TRBD1 (5 bases). Trimming stripped 3 bases from V and 0 bases from J, with 8 bases between. CDR1 and CDR2 (germline): SNHLY, FYNNEI. This CDR3 is 14 amino acids long. The CDR3 spells CASSEKGMNTEAFF. Written as DNA, the CDR3 is TGTGCCAGCAGTGAGAAGGGGATGAACACTGAAGCTTTCTTT.

The V and J genes are TRBV30 and TRBJ2-5; 11 nucleotides match TRBD2. Trimming took 5 bases from V and 1 from J; bases not matched to a gene: 0. The germline V gene encodes CDR1 GTSNPN and CDR2 SVGIG (reference sequence). This CDR3 comprises 13 residues. The CDR3: CAWGTSGQETQYF. The CDR3 DNA reads TGTGCCTGGGGGACTAGCGGCCAAGAGACCCAGTACTTC.

This clone occurred many times. The chain is built from TRBV28 and TRBJ1-1; D unresolved. Deletions cut 5 bases from V and 4 bases from J, with 14 bases between. This CDR3 spans 14 amino acids. The germline CDR1 and CDR2 sequences are MDHEN and SYDVKM. The CDR3 loop reads CASSPPGGSTEAFF. CDR3 coding DNA: TGTGCCAGCAGTCCCCCCGGAGGGAGCACTGAAGCTTTCTTT.

The rearrangement uses TRBV6-1 and TRBJ1-3; 9 bases agree with TRBD1. CDR1 is MNHNS, CDR2 SASEGT, per germline. The ends lost 3 bases at V and 0 bases at J; junction bases unmatched: 3. The CDR3 length is 16 residues. Here the CDR3 DNA reads TGTGCCAGCAGTGATGTGGGACAGGGCTCTGGAAACACCATATATTTT. The encoded protein is CASSDVGQGSGNTIYF.

The chain couples TRBV25-1 to TRBJ2-1; D gene uncertain. With 2 bases removed from V and 0 bases from J, the gap between germline ends came to 8 bases. The CDR3 has 15 amino acids. The germline gives CDR1 MGHDK, CDR2 SYGVNS. The CDR3 spells CASSENQVSYNEQFF. As DNA, the CDR3 is TGTGCCAGCAGTGAAAATCAGGTCTCCTACAATGAGCAGTTCTTC. The entire variable domain, with the rest obtained from reference TRBV25-1 and TRBJ2-1, is as follows: EADIYQTPRYLVIGTGKKITLECSQTMGHDKMYWYQQDPGMELHLIHYSYGVNSTEKGDLSSESTVSRIRTEHFPLTLESARPSHTSQYLCASSENQVSYNEQFFGPGTRLTVL.

The chain carries TRBV5-8 and TRBJ2-3; tentatively, D is TRBD1 (7 bases). V lost 4 bases and J lost 5, with 14 bases in between. In germline, CDR1 is SGHTS, CDR2 YDEGEE. The CDR3 runs 14 residues. Written as DNA, the CDR3 is TGTGCCAGCAGCCAGGAGGGGGCTGAAGATACGCAGTATTTT. Protein sequence: CASSQEGAEDTQYF.

The CDR3 region is CASGQGAQREQYF. The CDR3 DNA is TGTGCCAGCGGACAGGGGGCGCAAAGGGAGCAGTACTTC. The genes are TRBV6-5 and TRBJ2-7, with TRBD1 matching over 11 bases. Germline values: CDR1 MNHEY, CDR2 SVGAGI. The CDR3 is 13 residues long. With 8 bases clipped from V and 7 bases from J, the junction kept 7 bases outside the gene matches.

The rearrangement joins TRBV6-5 to TRBJ2-2; 7 nucleotides line up with TRBD1. V lost 6 bases, J lost 6 bases, and 7 bases stayed unmatched. The germline V gene has CDR1 MNHEY and CDR2 SVGAGI. This CDR3 spans 14 amino acids. The CDR3 bases are TGTGCCAGCAGCCAGACAGGGCAGGCCGGGGAGCTGTTTTTT. Translating it yields CASSQTGQAGELFF.

This chain links TRBV5-1 with TRBJ1-1, with D hard to call. Germline V gives CDR1 SGHRS, CDR2 YFSETQ. CDR3 size: 13 residues. V lost 4 bases and J lost 2, with 9 bases in between. CDR3 protein: CASSRVVNTEAFF. CDR3 bases: TGCGCCAGCAGCCGAGTAGTAAACACTGAAGCTTTCTTT. The full variable domain, its missing parts supplied by reference TRBV5-1 and TRBJ1-1, is KAGVTQTPRYLIKTRGQQVTLSCSPISGHRSVSWYQQTPGQGLQFLFEYFSETQRNKGNFPGRFSGRQFSNSRSEMNVSTLELGDSALYLCASSRVVNTEAFFGQGTRLTVV.

This chain connects TRBV3-1 (or the pseudogene TRBV3-2) to TRBJ2-7; 10 nucleotides align to TRBD2. CDR1 is LGHDT and CDR2 is YNNKEL in the germline V gene (reference sequence). Trimming removed 5 bases from V and 5 bases from J; junction bases left unmatched: 9. The CDR3 totals 15 residues. The CDR3 protein is CASSLAGGPLHEQYF. CDR3 nucleotides: TGTGCCAGCAGCTTAGCGGGAGGCCCCCTCCACGAGCAGTACTTC.

The chain carries TRBV29-1 and TRBJ1-1; perhaps TRBD1 as D (5 bases). CDR3 length: 12 amino acids. CDR1 is SQVTM, CDR2 ANQGSEA, per germline. Deletions cut 3 bases from V and 3 bases from J, with 8 bases between. The CDR3 bases are TGCAGCGTTGATGGGGGGGACACTGAAGCTTTCTTT. It codes for CSVDGGDTEAFF.

The chain's CDR3 is CAIRGPGDEQFF. CDR3 sequence (DNA): TGTGCCATCAGAGGCCCAGGCGATGAGCAGTTCTTC. V is TRBV6-6 and J is TRBJ2-1; no definite D call. There are 12 residues in the CDR3. Germline V gives CDR1 MNHNY, CDR2 SVGAGI (reference sequence). Deletions cut 10 bases from V and 8 bases from J, with 15 bases between.

The chain recombines TRBV30 with TRBJ1-3; 7 bases line up with TRBD1. CDR1 is GTSNPN, CDR2 SVGIG, per germline (reference sequence). The CDR3 has 15 residues. With 1 base clipped from V and 3 bases from J, the junction kept 6 bases outside the gene matches. For the CDR3, the DNA is TGTGCCTGGAGTGGAGACAGGGCGGTTGGAAACACCATATATTTT. It encodes CAWSGDRAVGNTIYF.

V and J are TRBV25-1 and TRBJ1-1; D is undetermined. The CDR3 totals 14 residues. Between the trimmed V and J ends, which lost 2 bases and 4 bases, there was a span of 11 bases. Germline V gene lookup returns CDR1 MGHDK and CDR2 SYGVNS. CDR3 region: CASSETRGGTEAFF. The CDR3 coding sequence is TGTGCCAGCAGTGAAACTCGGGGTGGCACTGAAGCTTTCTTT.

V usage is TRBV5-4 and J usage is TRBJ2-7; a weak D match, TRBD2 (6 bases). CDR3 size: 13 residues. CDR1 is SGHNT and CDR2 is YYREEE in the germline V gene (reference sequence). V lost 2 bases to trimming and J lost 1 base, with 7 bases between them. CDR3: CASSFGGSYEQYV. The CDR3 nucleotides are TGTGCCAGCAGCTTCGGGGGTTCCTACGAGCAGTACGTC.

This chain connects TRBV25-1 to TRBJ2-2, with TRBD1 matching 10 bases. The CDR3 runs 16 residues. CDR1 and CDR2 from the germline V gene are MGHDK and SYGVNS. V dropped 1 base and J dropped 7; count of bases not matched to a gene: 6. CDR3 sequence: CASSEWGQGSGGELFF. The DNA for the CDR3 is TGTGCCAGCAGTGAATGGGGACAGGGGTCGGGCGGGGAGCTGTTTTTT.

With respect to this clone: One junction end does not reproduce the germline sequence, and a read error may be involved. The V call is TRBV3-1 (or the pseudogene TRBV3-2), the J call TRBJ2-1; no reliable D call. Germline loops: CDR1 LGHDT, CDR2 YNNKEL (reference sequence). This CDR3 contains 12 residues. CDR3 sequence (DNA): TGTGCCAGCAGCCAAGATTTGTCCCTACTGATCTTC. It is translated as CASSQDLSLLIF.

This chain uses TRBV24-1 with TRBJ2-1, with D perhaps matching TRBD1 (5 bases). Germline V gene lookup returns CDR1 KGHDR and CDR2 SFDVKD. Trimming pared 3 bases from V and 2 bases from J, leaving 10 bases between. The CDR3 covers 15 residues. This CDR3 is CATSDPGSPYNEQFF. Written as DNA, the CDR3 is TGTGCCACCAGTGATCCAGGGTCCCCCTACAATGAGCAGTTCTTC.

This chain connects TRBV30 to TRBJ1-3; no clear D. Germline CDR1 is GTSNPN and CDR2 is SVGIG (reference sequence). The CDR3 spans 13 residues. V gave up 3 bases and J gave up 4 bases, with 10 bases separating them. The CDR3: CAWSLFTGNTIYF. Here the CDR3 DNA reads TGTGCCTGGAGCCTTTTCACAGGAAACACCATATATTTT.

This chain connects TRBV11-1 to TRBJ1-2; 9 positions agree with TRBD1. Unmatched junction bases numbered 12, after V lost 6 bases and J lost 7 bases. This CDR3 contains 15 residues. The V gene's germline CDR1 is SGHAT and CDR2 FQDESV (reference sequence). CDR3 nucleotide sequence: TGTGCCAGCAGTTTCCTCGGGACAGGGAGCGGTGGCTACACCTTC. This translates into CASSFLGTGSGGYTF. Based on the CDR3 plus reference TRBV11-1 and TRBJ1-2, the full variable domain is EAEVAQSPRYKITEKSQAVAFWCDPISGHATLYWYRQILGQGPELLVQFQDESVVDDSQLPKDRFSAERLKGVDSTLKIQPAELGDSAMYLCASSFLGTGSGGYTFGSGTRLTVV.

This sequence joins TRBV5-8 and TRBJ1-1; 7 bases are a match to TRBD1. J lost 6 bases, V lost 4 bases, and 9 bases had no gene match. This CDR3 region has 14 residues. CDR1 is SGHTS, CDR2 YDEGEE, per germline. CDR3 residues: CASSGRQGEAEAFF. CDR3 DNA: TGTGCCAGCAGCGGGCGACAGGGAGAGGCTGAAGCTTTCTTT.

This chain joins TRBV7-9 and TRBJ1-2; maybe TRBD1 (5 bases). CDR3 length: 14 amino acids. CDR1 and CDR2 (germline): SEHNR, FQNEAQ (reference sequence). The V end was cut by 4 bases, the J end by 3 bases, with 12 bases between. DNA of the CDR3: TGTGCCAGCAGCTCTTGGACACGGGACTATGGCTACACCTTC. Residues: CASSSWTRDYGYTF. The full variable domain, its missing parts supplied by reference TRBV7-9 and TRBJ1-2, is DTGVSQNPRHKITKRGQNVTFRCDPISEHNRLYWYRQTLGQGPEFLTYFQNEAQLEKSRLLSDRFSAERPKGSFSTLEIQRTEQGDSAMYLCASSSWTRDYGYTFGSGTRLTVV.

The genes are TRBV4-3 and TRBJ2-2; a possible D gene is TRBD2 (6 bases). The V gene's germline CDR1 is LGHNA and CDR2 YSLEER. The CDR3 is made up of 16 amino acids. Trimming took 4 bases from V and 6 from J, leaving 18 bases between them. CDR3 amino acids: CASSPRLVLAPGELFF. The CDR3 DNA follows: TGCGCCAGCAGCCCACGACTAGTGTTAGCCCCCGGGGAGCTGTTTTTT.

The chain has TRBV7-2 and TRBJ1-2; 12 positions agree with TRBD1. Germline V gives CDR1 SGHTA, CDR2 FQGNSA. The V and J ends lost 2 bases and 6 bases, in that order; junction bases with no gene match: 4. The CDR3 contains 15 residues. The CDR3 DNA sequence: TGTGCCAGCAGCTTACAGGGGACAGGGGGCCATGGCTACACCTTC. Translated: CASSLQGTGGHGYTF.

V and J are TRBV19 and TRBJ2-1; D not certain. CDR1 is LNHDA and CDR2 is SQIVND in the germline V gene (reference sequence). With 4 bases removed from V and 0 bases from J, the gap between germline ends came to 16 bases. The CDR3 consists of 17 residues. The CDR3 reads CASSTGYYSSSYNEQFF. CDR3 DNA: TGTGCCAGTAGTACCGGCTACTATTCGAGCTCCTACAATGAGCAGTTCTTC.